The 27 T cell receptor beta chains below all came from one sample that was sequenced in a study of Graves' ophthalmopathy and Graves' hyperthyroidism. RNA transcripts yielded amplified TCR beta CDR3 regions. The library came from an HTBI-primed first-round RT-PCR and a second-round multiplex PCR. TCRdb called the multiplex PCR reads again in MiXCR, with one record for every CDR3 protein. The sample holds about 480,000 distinct CDR3 sequences; 13% to 15% are singletons and the top ten take about 10%. The sample was blood. The receptors were sampled from a woman aged 30 to 39 with Graves' ophthalmopathy.

The chain employs TRBV5-5 and TRBJ1-5; D is undetermined. V gave up 5 bases and J gave up 5 bases, with 17 bases separating them. The CDR3 has 15 amino acids. Germline CDR1 reads SGHKS; CDR2 reads YYEKEE (reference sequence). The CDR3: CASSPRESFYQPQHF. CDR3 bases: TGTGCCAGCAGTCCAAGGGAATCGTTTTATCAGCCCCAGCATTTT.

This clonotype was seen repeatedly, ten times or more. V and J are TRBV20-1 and TRBJ2-5; perhaps TRBD1 as D (5 bases). There are 13 residues in the CDR3. Germline V gene data show CDR1 as DFQATT and CDR2 as SNEGSKA (reference sequence). Trimming removed 6 bases from V and 2 bases from J, with 13 bases in between. The CDR3 bases are TGCAGTGCGAGAAAGGGGCAGCAAGAGACCCAGTACTTC. Translating it yields CSARKGQQETQYF.

This clonotype showed up many times. The gene calls are TRBV6-2 or TRBV6-3 and TRBJ1-5; D remains unclear. Germline-derived CDR1 and CDR2 are MNHEY and SVGEGT. Trimming cost V 2 bases and J 0 bases, with 2 bases left between them. The CDR3 contains 13 residues. CDR3 sequence (DNA): TGTGCCAGCAGTTACAATAGCAATCAGCCCCAGCATTTT. It yields the protein CASSYNSNQPQHF.

This clonotype was seen many times. This chain connects TRBV30 to TRBJ2-2; TRBD1 is a possible D gene (5 bases). The germline V and J ends were trimmed by 5 bases and 5 bases, with 15 bases remaining between them. The CDR3 has 14 amino acids. Looked up from germline, CDR1 is GTSNPN and CDR2 is SVGIG (reference sequence). CDR3 sequence (DNA): TGTGCCTGGTCGGTAGGGGCGGCGACCGGGGAGCTGTTTTTT. Protein product: CAWSVGAATGELFF.

This clonotype has ten or more counts. The chain recombines TRBV24-1 with TRBJ2-7; 10 nucleotides align to TRBD1. The CDR3 has 15 amino acids. V shed 5 bases, J shed 5 bases, and the junction held 8 bases outside the gene matches. Germline assignment: CDR1 KGHDR and CDR2 SFDVKD. The CDR3 DNA reads TGTGCCACCAGTGTCCGGACAGGGGGATTGAACGAGCAGTACTTC. It translates to CATSVRTGGLNEQYF.

This clonotype showed up many times. The chain links TRBV27 to TRBJ1-2, with TRBD1 identical over 8 bases. J was trimmed by 3 bases and V by 6 bases; bases with no gene match: 6. Germline lookup yields CDR1 MNHEY and CDR2 SMNVEV (reference sequence). The CDR3 extends over 14 amino acids. CDR3 in DNA: TGTGCCAGCAGCCCTCAGACAGGGGACTATGGCTACACCTTC. Its protein product is CASSPQTGDYGYTF.

This clonotype has at least ten counts. The V and J genes are TRBV4-2 and TRBJ1-6; no reliable D call. The CDR3 has 16 amino acids. Trimming stripped 0 bases from V and 8 bases from J, with 14 bases between. Germline V gene data show CDR1 as LGHNA and CDR2 as YNFKEQ. CDR3 coding DNA: TGTGCCAGCAGCCAAGACTGGGGTAGCAAGGATTCACCCCTCCACTTT. This sequence encodes CASSQDWGSKDSPLHF.

This clonotype was recorded only once. This sequence joins TRBV2 and TRBJ2-5; D perhaps matches TRBD2 (5 bases). The CDR3 is made up of 14 amino acids. Looked up from germline, CDR1 is SNHLY and CDR2 is FYNNEI. V dropped 5 bases and J dropped 1 base, with 11 bases sitting between them. The CDR3 DNA reads as TGTGCCAGCAGTTCCACCACTAGCCAAGAGACCCAGTACTTC. Its protein product is CASSSTTSQETQYF.

In this sample, this clonotype turned up once. This chain joins TRBV6-1 and TRBJ2-2, with TRBD1 matching 8 bases. This CDR3 contains 14 residues. With 5 bases clipped from V and 5 bases from J, the junction kept 4 bases outside the gene matches. The V gene's germline CDR1 is MNHNS and CDR2 SASEGT. The CDR3 DNA reads as TGTGCCAGCAGTCAGGGGGCCGGAACCGGGGAGCTGTTTTTT. Residues: CASSQGAGTGELFF.

This clonotype was detected many times. V is TRBV7-8 and J is TRBJ2-5; D may be TRBD1 (6 bases). Germline CDR1 and CDR2: SGHVS and FQNEAQ. Trimming took off 0 bases at V and 9 bases at J, with 17 bases between the two ends. The CDR3 has 15 residues. DNA of the CDR3: TGTGCCAGCAGCTTAGCGGGGGCCTTGGGTTTTGCCCAGTACTTC. Translation gives CASSLAGALGFAQYF.

In this sample, this clonotype turned up many times. This chain joins TRBV28 and TRBJ1-2; 11 positions match TRBD1. With V trimmed by 8 bases and J by 5 bases, 13 bases remained unmatched. The germline gives CDR1 MDHEN, CDR2 SYDVKM. The CDR3 loop spans 16 amino acids. The CDR3 nucleotides read TGTGCCAGCCAGAGCGAGGGGACAGGGGGAAAGTATGGCTACACCTTC. Protein: CASQSEGTGGKYGYTF.

The rearrangement uses TRBV28 and TRBJ1-1, with D possibly being TRBD1 (5 bases). This CDR3 has 14 residues. The germline CDR1 and CDR2 sequences are MDHEN and SYDVKM. V lost 3 bases, J lost 4 bases, and 12 bases lay in between. This CDR3 is CASSLGGEFTEAFF. The DNA for the CDR3 is TGTGCCAGCAGTTTGGGGGGTGAATTCACTGAAGCTTTCTTT. Complete variable domain (other parts from reference TRBV28 and TRBJ1-1): DVKVTQSSRYLVKRTGEKVFLECVQDMDHENMFWYRQDPGLGLRLIYFSYDVKMKEKGDIPEGYSVSREKKERFSLILESASTNQTSMYLCASSLGGEFTEAFFGQGTRLTVV.

This clonotype was observed at least ten times. The chain couples TRBV29-1 to TRBJ2-7; no definite D call. The CDR3 covers 12 residues. Germline V lookup: CDR1 SQVTM, CDR2 ANQGSEA. Trimming cost V 4 bases and J 3 bases, with 10 bases left between them. As DNA, the CDR3 is TGCAGCGTTGTGGTCCAGAACTACGAGCAGTACTTC. This codes for CSVVVQNYEQYF.

J is TRBJ2-7 and V is TRBV18; D gene uncertain. Germline loops: CDR1 KGHSH, CDR2 LQKENI. There are 13 residues in the CDR3. With 2 bases removed from V and 3 bases from J, the gap between germline ends came to 8 bases. Here the CDR3 DNA reads TGTGCCAGCTCACCAATGGGAAACTACGAGCAGTACTTC. Amino acid sequence: CASSPMGNYEQYF.

This clonotype was observed at least ten times. The chain uses TRBV5-1 and TRBJ1-1, with unresolved D. Germline CDR1 is SGHRS and CDR2 is YFSETQ. Trimming stripped 4 bases from V and 5 bases from J, with 9 bases between. The CDR3 has 12 amino acids. DNA for the CDR3: TGCGCCAGCAGCGAGACGTGGACTGAAGCTTTCTTT. Protein product: CASSETWTEAFF.

This clonotype has ten or more counts. This chain uses TRBV10-3 with TRBJ1-2, with D unresolved. The CDR3 is 14 amino acids. Germline lookup yields CDR1 ENHRY and CDR2 SYGVKD. Trimming shortened V by 4 bases and J by 5 bases, and 14 bases separated the two germline ends. In DNA, the CDR3 is TGTGCCATCAGTGCCGTGGCAGGCGATTATGGCTACACCTTC. Its translation: CAISAVAGDYGYTF.

The J gene is TRBJ2-2, the V gene TRBV20-1; 13 positions agree with TRBD2. Unmatched junction bases numbered 2, after V lost 3 bases and J lost 4 bases. The germline CDR1 and CDR2 sequences are DFQATT and SNEGSKA (reference sequence). This CDR3 spans 15 amino acids. For the CDR3, the DNA is TGCAGTGCTAGGGGGACTAGCGGGGTCACCGGGGAGCTGTTTTTT. Encoded protein: CSARGTSGVTGELFF.

To note about this clonotype: This may come from a read error, since a much larger clone is one base off. The genes are TRBV12-3 or TRBV12-4 and TRBJ2-3; TRBD2 agrees at 9 bases. There are 15 residues in the CDR3. V was clipped by 3 bases and J by 6 bases; unmatched bases: 7. In DNA form, the CDR3 reads TGTGCCAGCAGTTTGTGTAGCGGGAGTTTCGATACGCAGTATTTT. This codes for CASSLCSGSFDTQYF.

V gene TRBV13 combines with J gene TRBJ2-7; D ambiguous. V lost 4 bases, J lost 3 bases, and 7 bases lay in between. The CDR3 sequence is 12 residues long. The V gene's germline CDR1 is PRHDT and CDR2 FYEKMQ (reference sequence). CDR3 region: CASSSAHYEQYF. The CDR3 nucleotides read TGTGCCAGCAGCTCAGCGCACTACGAGCAGTACTTC.

The sample holds many counts of this clonotype. The chain links TRBV20-1 to TRBJ2-7, with D perhaps TRBD1 (5 bases). Trimming took off 0 bases at V and 1 base at J, with 10 bases between the two ends. From germline, CDR1 is DFQATT and CDR2 SNEGSKA (reference sequence). This CDR3 comprises 14 residues. The CDR3 protein is CSARDNRFSYEQYF. As DNA, the CDR3 is TGCAGTGCTAGAGATAACAGGTTTTCCTACGAGCAGTACTTC.

This clonotype was seen at least ten times. The rearrangement uses TRBV6-5 and TRBJ1-2; 8 nucleotides line up with TRBD1. V lost 0 bases and J lost 5; bases outside the gene matches: 2. Germline CDR1 is MNHEY and CDR2 is SVGAGI. CDR3 size: 14 residues. The CDR3 is CASSYSRQGYGYTF. The CDR3 DNA reads TGTGCCAGCAGTTACTCGAGACAGGGGTATGGCTACACCTTC.

The chain is built from TRBV6-1 and TRBJ2-5; D may be TRBD2 (6 bases). Trimming left V 8 bases short and J 7 bases short, with 14 bases between. Germline V CDR1 and CDR2: MNHNS, SASEGT. The CDR3 runs to 12 residues. In nucleotides, the CDR3 is TGTGCCAGCGGAGGGACCCCAGGGACCCAGTACTTC. Protein sequence: CASGGTPGTQYF.

This clonotype has at least ten counts. This chain links TRBV28 with TRBJ1-1, with D possibly matching TRBD1 (6 bases). Germline-derived CDR1 and CDR2 are MDHEN and SYDVKM. V dropped 2 bases and J dropped 1 base, with 11 bases sitting between them. The CDR3 is 15 residues long. The CDR3 region has the DNA TGTGCCAGCAGTTTAGACAGGCTACCGAACACTGAAGCTTTCTTT. Amino acid sequence: CASSLDRLPNTEAFF.

This clonotype has ten or more counts. The V and J genes are TRBV12-3 or TRBV12-4 and TRBJ2-5; D call uncertain. This CDR3 comprises 15 residues. V was pared by 3 bases and J by 5 bases, with 16 bases between. CDR3 in amino acids: CASSFLAPAWETQYF. In DNA form, the CDR3 reads TGTGCCAGCAGTTTTTTGGCCCCAGCGTGGGAGACCCAGTACTTC.

This chain uses TRBV6-5 with TRBJ2-6; D is uncertain. The V end lost 3 bases, the J end lost 0 bases, and 6 bases lay between the germline ends. CDR1 is MNHEY and CDR2 is SVGAGI in the germline V gene. The CDR3 has 15 amino acids. CDR3 protein: CASSYLASGANVLTF. As DNA, the CDR3 is TGTGCCAGCAGTTATTTGGCCTCTGGGGCCAACGTCCTGACTTTC.

This clonotype has ten or more counts. V gene TRBV7-3 combines with J gene TRBJ2-5, with TRBD1 matching over 9 bases. After removal of 4 bases from V and 3 bases from J, the junction contained 9 bases not matched to a gene. Germline loops: CDR1 SGHTA, CDR2 FQGTGA. CDR3 length equals 16 residues. As DNA, the CDR3 is TGTGCCAGCAGCTCAAGCGGGACAGGGTATAAAGAGACCCAGTACTTC. Translated, it gives CASSSSGTGYKETQYF.

This clonotype was observed at least ten times. The rearrangement links TRBV6-5 to TRBJ1-1; tentatively, D is TRBD1 (5 bases). CDR3 length: 16 amino acids. V was shortened by 2 bases and J by 0 bases, with 13 bases between the two germline ends. The germline gives CDR1 MNHEY, CDR2 SVGAGI. CDR3 residues: CASSYAQQVLNTEAFF. The CDR3 DNA reads TGTGCCAGCAGTTACGCACAACAGGTTCTGAACACTGAAGCTTTCTTT.